One and the same sample provided the 17 T cell receptor beta chains below, sequenced in a study of cytomegalovirus exposure and HLA in healthy donors. In the PCR, 60 Vbeta and 13 Jbeta primers were used. The assay was immunoSEQ multiplex PCR, and TCRdb's table has in-frame clones only and misses some. The sample shows approximately 170,000 clones, 65% to 85% of them seen only once. Input material: PBMCs. The receptors originated from a male donor in good health and CMV-seronegative.

This chain connects TRBV21-1 to TRBJ2-3; the table's D gene call, TRBD1, was not cross checked with the DNA. TRBV21-1 is a recognized pseudogene. CDR3 size: 16 residues. The CDR3 reads CASRWPRQISTDTQYF. In nucleotides, the CDR3 is TGTGCCAGCAGGTGGCCAAGACAGATTTCCACAGATACGCAGTATTTT.

V gene TRBV6-5 combines with J gene TRBJ1-5; 8 bases map to TRBD1. Germline CDR1 is MNHEY and CDR2 is SVGAGI. CDR3 length: 15 amino acids. With V trimmed by 0 bases and J by 6 bases, 4 bases remained unmatched. The CDR3 sequence is CASSYSSGGGQPQHF. CDR3 sequence (DNA): TGTGCCAGCAGTTACTCATCAGGGGGCGGTCAGCCCCAGCATTTT.

This clone has more than one count but fewer than ten. This chain connects TRBV19 to TRBJ1-1; the D is unclear. The CDR3 is made up of 13 amino acids. The V gene's germline CDR1 is LNHDA and CDR2 SQIVND (reference sequence). Between the trimmed V and J ends, which lost 4 bases and 6 bases, there was a span of 12 bases. CDR3 nucleotides: TGTGCCAGTAGTAGTTCAGAGAGGCCTGAAGCTTTCTTT. This gives the protein CASSSSERPEAFF.

The chain recombines TRBV7-3 with TRBJ2-3, with 10 bases that match TRBD2. Per germline, CDR1 SGHTA and CDR2 FQGTGA. J gave up 6 bases and V 2 bases, and 5 bases lay outside the gene matches. The CDR3 totals 15 residues. The CDR3, as DNA: TGTGCCAGCAGCTTACTAGCGGGGGTAGGCGATACGCAGTATTTT. Translating it yields CASSLLAGVGDTQYF.

DNA of the CDR3: TGTGCCAGCAGTGGACTGATGAACACTGAAGCTTTCTTT. Its protein product is CASSGLMNTEAFF. The chain recombines TRBV2 with TRBJ1-1; no reliable D call. Trimming removed 4 bases at V and 0 bases at J, with 6 bases between. From germline, CDR1 is SNHLY and CDR2 FYNNEI. CDR3 length: 13 amino acids.

The gene calls are TRBV5-5 and TRBJ1-1; the match to TRBD1 covers 7 bases. The length of the CDR3 is 14 residues. The germline CDR1 and CDR2 sequences are SGHKS and YYEKEE (reference sequence). The V segment lost 2 bases and the J segment 3 bases; nucleotides outside the gene matches: 4. The CDR3 loop reads CASSLRQGYTEAFF. The CDR3, as DNA: TGTGCCAGCAGCTTAAGACAGGGATACACTGAAGCTTTCTTT.

This clone has more than one count but fewer than ten. J is TRBJ2-1 and V is TRBV6-1; a possible D gene is TRBD2 (6 bases). V lost 5 bases to trimming and J lost 3 bases, with 11 bases between them. The V gene's germline CDR1 is MNHNS and CDR2 SASEGT. The CDR3 totals 14 residues. CDR3 in DNA: TGTGCCAGCAGTAGGGACTCAGGCTACAATGAGCAGTTCTTC. The encoded protein is CASSRDSGYNEQFF.

V gene TRBV7-2 combines with J gene TRBJ2-7; 9 nucleotides match TRBD1. The CDR3 consists of 16 residues. V trimming: 1 base; J trimming: 5 bases; junction bases outside the gene matches: 9. Per the germline V gene, CDR1 is SGHTA and CDR2 is FQGNSA. The CDR3 bases are TGTGCCAGCAGCTTAGAGGGGACAGGGATCGCCCACGAGCAGTACTTC. Its translation is CASSLEGTGIAHEQYF.

This clone was seen a few times. This chain joins TRBV5-1 and TRBJ1-3; maybe TRBD1 (5 bases). Germline loops: CDR1 SGHRS, CDR2 YFSETQ. The CDR3 has 15 residues. The ends were cut back, 5 bases at V and 0 bases at J, with 12 bases in the middle. The DNA for the CDR3 is TGCGCCAGCAGGGAACAGGCCACCTCTGGAAACACCATATATTTT. It translates to CASREQATSGNTIYF.

The rearrangement joins TRBV6-5 to TRBJ2-3; 9 bases align to TRBD2. CDR3 length: 16 residues. Unmatched junction bases numbered 8, after V lost 4 bases and J lost 3 bases. Germline V gene data show CDR1 as MNHEY and CDR2 as SVGAGI. CDR3 loop: CASSSGAGGGTDTQYF. CDR3 bases: TGTGCCAGCAGTTCCGGAGCGGGAGGAGGTACAGATACGCAGTATTTT.

This chain joins TRBV29-1 and TRBJ2-2; 7 bases are a match to TRBD2. CDR1 is SQVTM, CDR2 ANQGSEA, per germline. The length of the CDR3 is 14 residues. J gave up 2 bases and V 4 bases, and 4 bases lay outside the gene matches. The CDR3 DNA sequence: TGCAGCGTTGGAATAGCGGGTAACACCGGGGAGCTGTTTTTT. Residues: CSVGIAGNTGELFF.

This chain links TRBV29-1 with TRBJ2-7; possibly TRBD2 for D (6 bases). The CDR3 length is 13 residues. From germline, CDR1 is SQVTM and CDR2 ANQGSEA. Trimming cost V 4 bases and J 1 base, with 11 bases left between them. This CDR3 is CSVGLGGSYEQYF. In DNA, the CDR3 is TGCAGCGTTGGGCTCGGGGGTTCCTACGAGCAGTACTTC.

The chain has TRBV6-5 and TRBJ1-1, with 10 bases lining up with TRBD1. V gave up 0 bases and J gave up 3 bases; unmatched junction bases: 1. The germline V gene encodes CDR1 MNHEY and CDR2 SVGAGI. The CDR3 extends over 15 amino acids. The CDR3 DNA sequence: TGTGCCAGCAGTTACTCGGGGACAGGGGACACTGAAGCTTTCTTT. It yields the protein CASSYSGTGDTEAFF.

This sequence joins TRBV2 and TRBJ2-5; 7 bases align to TRBD1. Germline V CDR1 and CDR2: SNHLY, FYNNEI. V was clipped by 6 bases and J by 4 bases; unmatched bases: 11. The CDR3 sequence is 15 residues long. Written as DNA, the CDR3 is TGTGCCAGCAGCTCGGGTCCCTCAGGGGGAGAGACCCAGTACTTC. It encodes CASSSGPSGGETQYF. Full variable domain (remainder filled in from reference TRBV2 and TRBJ2-5): EPEVTQTPSHQVTQMGQEVILRCVPISNHLYFYWYRQILGQKVEFLVSFYNNEISEKSEIFDDQFSVERPDGSNFTLKIRSTKLEDSAMYFCASSSGPSGGETQYFGPGTRLLVL.

V gene TRBV4-3 combines with J gene TRBJ2-5; 11 positions agree with TRBD1. The DNA end favors TRBJ2-7, so the J call may be wrong. The germline CDR1 and CDR2 sequences are LGHNA and YSLEER. CDR3 size: 15 residues. In DNA form, the CDR3 reads TGCGCCAGCAGCCAAGACGGGACAGGGGGCTACGAGCAGTACTTC. Translating gives CASSQDGTGGYEQYF.

This chain connects TRBV15 to TRBJ2-1, with 9 positions matching TRBD2. V lost 3 bases and J lost 3; bases outside the gene matches: 3. This CDR3 has 15 amino acids. The germline V gene encodes CDR1 LNHNV and CDR2 YYDKDF (reference sequence). The CDR3 loop reads CATSSKRGDYNEQFF. The CDR3 nucleotides are TGTGCCACCAGCAGTAAGCGGGGGGACTACAATGAGCAGTTCTTC.

This chain uses TRBV9 with TRBJ1-2; D is possibly TRBD1 (6 bases). The CDR3 is made up of 18 amino acids. Germline V gene lookup returns CDR1 SGDLS and CDR2 YYNGEE. Trimming left V 0 bases short and J 1 base short, with 19 bases between. The CDR3 nucleotides are TGTGCCAGCAGCGTAGAGAATTGGGTACAGGGAGATAACTATGGCTACACCTTC. Protein: CASSVENWVQGDNYGYTF.